The 4 T cell receptor beta chains below all came from one sample that was sequenced in a study of PD-L1 blockade in urothelial cancer. Time point: pretreatment peripheral blood. The protocol was immunoSEQ multiplex PCR, while the TCRdb copy is restricted to in-frame clones and leaves out a portion. The sample has 84,000 or so clones, 70% to 90% seen once; the top ten hold approximately 15%. Source: PBMCs, taken around atezolizumab (anti-PD-L1) treatment. These receptors were taken from a man aged 55-75 years with urothelial cancer.

This chain joins TRBV10-3 and TRBJ1-5; 10 positions match TRBD1. This CDR3 comprises 17 residues. V lost 6 bases to trimming and J lost 9 bases; unmatched junction nucleotides: 17. The germline V gene encodes CDR1 ENHRY and CDR2 SYGVKD. CDR3 nucleotides: TGTGCCATCAGCCCCGGGACAGGGGTTGGTTTGTTCGTGCCCCAGCATTTT. This sequence encodes CAISPGTGVGLFVPQHF.

This clone was observed at least ten times. V is TRBV2 and J is TRBJ2-3, with 7 positions matching TRBD2. Germline V CDR1 and CDR2: SNHLY, FYNNEI. J was trimmed by 2 bases and V by 7 bases; bases with no gene match: 6. CDR3 length equals 14 residues. The CDR3 DNA reads as TGTGCCAGCAAGGACTGGGACTACACAGATACGCAGTATTTT. Protein sequence: CASKDWDYTDTQYF.

The chain recombines TRBV7-2 with TRBJ2-3; 8 bases are a match to TRBD2. CDR3 length: 16 amino acids. The junction had 5 bases not matched to a gene; V was cut back by 1 base and J by 2 bases. CDR1 is SGHTA and CDR2 is FQGNSA in the germline V gene. CDR3 nucleotide sequence: TGTGCCAGCAGCTTAGTGGGCGGGGGGAACACAGATACGCAGTATTTT. Translation gives CASSLVGGGNTDTQYF. Full variable domain (outside the CDR3, taken from reference TRBV7-2 and TRBJ2-3): GAGVSQSPSNKVTEKGKDVELRCDPISGHTALYWYRQSLGQGLEFLIYFQGNSAPDKSGLPSDRFSAERTGGSVSTLTIQRTQQEDSAVYLCASSLVGGGNTDTQYFGPGTRLTVL.

This chain uses TRBV5-1 with TRBJ2-1; tentatively, D is TRBD2 (5 bases). Germline CDR1 reads SGHRS; CDR2 reads YFSETQ. The CDR3 is made up of 13 amino acids. Trimming pared 0 bases from V and 10 bases from J, leaving 11 bases between. Here the CDR3 reads CASSLVGSGEQFF. CDR3 DNA sequence: TGCGCCAGCAGCTTGGTGGGGAGCGGAGAGCAGTTCTTC.